The text below deals with one T cell receptor beta chain. How the authors handled the data: Reference gene primer amplification yielded estimated nucleated cell counts. Sequencing used immunoSEQ multiplex PCR; TCRdb keeps in-frame clones, though not all of them. V and J calls and clone size are given by that table; D and trimming were obtained from the DNA. In the table there are 150,000 to 200,000 clones, approximately 80% of which are singletons. Recruitment covered some 25 US areas and drew participants whose ages spanned about 18 to 90 years. Researchers sorted participants into cohorts using their self-reported clinical history. Symptom resolution, clearance, or two negative PCRs marked donors in Cohort 3 as recovered. This specimen belongs to a study of blood T cell repertoires in COVID-19. Germline V gene data show CDR1 as SNHLY and CDR2 as FYNNEI. Trimming removed 5 bases from V and 4 bases from J, with 14 bases in between. This CDR3 spans 14 amino acids.

The receptor was isolated from a man in his fifties who had recovered from COVID-19. Sequencing was performed on PBMCs or T cells enriched from blood (not recorded which). This chain uses TRBV2 with TRBJ1-1; D remains ambiguous. This CDR3 is CASSLGVPSTEAFF. CDR3 nucleotide sequence: TGTGCCAGCAGTCTCGGGGTTCCGAGCACTGAAGCTTTCTTT.